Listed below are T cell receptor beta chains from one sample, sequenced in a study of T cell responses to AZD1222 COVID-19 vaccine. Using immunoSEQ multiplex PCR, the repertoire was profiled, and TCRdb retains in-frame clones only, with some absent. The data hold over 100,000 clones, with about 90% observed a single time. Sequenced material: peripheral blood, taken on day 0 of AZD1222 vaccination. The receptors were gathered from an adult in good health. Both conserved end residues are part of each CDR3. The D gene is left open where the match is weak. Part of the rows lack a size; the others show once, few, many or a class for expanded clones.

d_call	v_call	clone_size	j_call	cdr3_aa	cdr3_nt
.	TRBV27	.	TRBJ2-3	CASSLGMGTDTQYF	TGTGCCAGCAGTTTGGGGATGGGCACAGATACGCAGTATTTT
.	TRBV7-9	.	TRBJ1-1	CASSNKQGMNTEAFF	TGTGCCAGCAGCAATAAACAGGGAATGAACACTGAAGCTTTCTTT
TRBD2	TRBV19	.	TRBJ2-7	CASSHRVAGGYEQYF	TGTGCCAGTAGCCATAGGGTAGCGGGGGGCTACGAGCAGTACTTC
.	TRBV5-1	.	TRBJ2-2	CASSMGGRVPGELFF	TGCGCCAGCAGCATGGGAGGCAGGGTCCCCGGGGAGCTGTTTTTT
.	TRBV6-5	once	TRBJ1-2	CASAPSGSLNYGYTF	TGTGCCAGCGCCCCTTCGGGGAGTCTCAACTATGGCTACACCTTC
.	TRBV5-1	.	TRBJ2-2	CASRPLGGTGELFF	TGCGCCAGCAGGCCACTGGGGGGAACCGGGGAGCTGTTTTTT
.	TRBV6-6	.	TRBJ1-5	CASIQGVAGQPQHF	TGTGCCAGCATTCAGGGAGTTGCGGGTCAGCCCCAGCATTTT
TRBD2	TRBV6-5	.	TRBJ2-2	CASSYSGGASTGELFF	TGTGCCAGCAGTTACTCCGGGGGGGCCAGCACCGGGGAGCTGTTTTTT
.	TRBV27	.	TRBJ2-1	CASSYQNNEQFF	TGTGCCAGCAGTTACCAGAACAATGAGCAGTTCTTC
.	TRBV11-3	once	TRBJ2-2	CASSLSTNTGELFF	TGTGCCAGCAGCTTAAGTACGAACACCGGGGAGCTGTTTTTT
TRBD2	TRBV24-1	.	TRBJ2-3	CATSDSREGGRASTDTQYF	TGTGCCACCAGTGATTCTCGCGAAGGCGGGAGGGCCAGCACAGATACGCAGTATTTT
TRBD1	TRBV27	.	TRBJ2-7	CASSVDRVGYEQYF	TGTGCCAGCAGCGTGGACAGGGTTGGGTACGAGCAGTACTTC
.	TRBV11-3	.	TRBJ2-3	CASSFTIRSSTDTQYF	TGTGCCAGCAGCTTCACGATTCGCTCTAGCACAGATACGCAGTATTTT
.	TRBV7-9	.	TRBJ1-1	CASSLVGTGTEAFF	TGTGCCAGCAGCTTAGTTGGGACGGGGACTGAAGCTTTCTTT
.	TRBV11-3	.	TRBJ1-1	CASSLDFGTEAFF	TGTGCCAGCAGCTTAGATTTCGGGACTGAAGCTTTCTTT
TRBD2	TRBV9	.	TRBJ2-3	CASSASSGDTQYF	TGTGCCAGCAGCGCCTCTAGCGGAGATACGCAGTATTTT
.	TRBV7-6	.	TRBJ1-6	CASSPRLGGNSPLHF	TGTGCCAGCAGCCCCCGGTTAGGGGGTAATTCACCCCTCCACTTT
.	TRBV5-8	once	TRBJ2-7	CASSWVAGLGEQYF	TGTGCCAGCAGCTGGGTCGCGGGGCTCGGCGAGCAGTACTTC
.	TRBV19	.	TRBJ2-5	CASSPRHPQETQYF	TGTGCCAGTAGCCCCCGCCATCCTCAGGAGACCCAGTACTTC
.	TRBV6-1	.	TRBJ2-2	CASSEGWNTGELFF	TGTGCCAGCAGTGAAGGTTGGAACACCGGGGAGCTGTTTTTT
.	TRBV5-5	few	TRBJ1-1	CASSLSGVMNTEAFF	TGTGCCAGCAGCTTGTCGGGGGTCATGAACACTGAAGCTTTCTTT
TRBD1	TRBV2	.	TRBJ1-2	CASRLRAGGNYGYTF	TGTGCCAGCAGACTCAGGGCAGGGGGTAACTATGGCTACACCTTC
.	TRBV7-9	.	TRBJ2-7	CASSGEYEQYF	TGTGCCAGCAGTGGGGAGTACGAGCAGTACTTC
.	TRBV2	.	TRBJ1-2	CASSQDYGGYTF	TGTGCCAGCAGTCAGGACTACGGAGGCTACACCTTC
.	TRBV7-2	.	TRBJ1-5	CASSTGQGRNQPQHF	TGTGCCAGCAGCACCGGGCAGGGCCGCAATCAGCCCCAGCATTTT
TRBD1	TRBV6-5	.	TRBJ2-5	CASSYRGREETQYF	TGTGCCAGCAGTTACAGGGGGCGCGAAGAGACCCAGTACTTC
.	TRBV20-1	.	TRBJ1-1	CSAEVLSGAFF	TGCAGTGCCGAGGTCCTCTCAGGGGCTTTCTTT
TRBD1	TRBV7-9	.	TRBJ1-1	CASSLTTGETEAFF	TGTGCCAGCAGCTTAACAACAGGGGAGACTGAAGCTTTCTTT
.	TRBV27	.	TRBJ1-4	CASHPGGYEKLFF	TGTGCCAGCCACCCGGGGGGCTATGAAAAACTGTTTTTT
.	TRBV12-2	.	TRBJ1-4	CASRLATANEKLFF	TGTGCAAGTCGCTTAGCGACAGCCAATGAAAAACTGTTTTTT